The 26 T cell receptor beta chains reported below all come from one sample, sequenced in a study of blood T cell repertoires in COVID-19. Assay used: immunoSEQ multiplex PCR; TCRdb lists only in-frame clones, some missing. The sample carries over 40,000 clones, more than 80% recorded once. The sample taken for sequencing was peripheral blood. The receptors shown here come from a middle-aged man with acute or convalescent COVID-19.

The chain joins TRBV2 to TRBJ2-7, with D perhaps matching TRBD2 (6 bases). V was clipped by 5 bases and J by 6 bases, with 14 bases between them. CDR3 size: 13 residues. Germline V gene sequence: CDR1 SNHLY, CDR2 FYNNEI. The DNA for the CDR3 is TGTGCCAGCAGTCCGACTAGAATGGGCGAGCAGTACTTC. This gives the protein CASSPTRMGEQYF.

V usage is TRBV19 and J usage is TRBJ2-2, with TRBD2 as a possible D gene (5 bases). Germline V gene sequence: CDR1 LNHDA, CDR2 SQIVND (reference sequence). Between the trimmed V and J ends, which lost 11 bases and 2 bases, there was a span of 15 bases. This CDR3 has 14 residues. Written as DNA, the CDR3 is TGTGCCTCGGAGGAATACAGAAACACCGGGGAGCTGTTTTTT. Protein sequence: CASEEYRNTGELFF.

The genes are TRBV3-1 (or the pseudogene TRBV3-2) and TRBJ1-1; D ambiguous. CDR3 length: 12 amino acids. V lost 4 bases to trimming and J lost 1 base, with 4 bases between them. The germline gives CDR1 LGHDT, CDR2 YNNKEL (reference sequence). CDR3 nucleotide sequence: TGTGCCAGCAGCCGGAGGAACACTGAAGCTTTCTTT. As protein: CASSRRNTEAFF.

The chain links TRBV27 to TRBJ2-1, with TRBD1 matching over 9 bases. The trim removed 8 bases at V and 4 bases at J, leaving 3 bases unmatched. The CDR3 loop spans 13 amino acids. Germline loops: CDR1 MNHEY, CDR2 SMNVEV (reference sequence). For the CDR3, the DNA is TGTGCCAGCCGGGACAGGGCATACAATGAGCAGTTCTTC. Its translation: CASRDRAYNEQFF.

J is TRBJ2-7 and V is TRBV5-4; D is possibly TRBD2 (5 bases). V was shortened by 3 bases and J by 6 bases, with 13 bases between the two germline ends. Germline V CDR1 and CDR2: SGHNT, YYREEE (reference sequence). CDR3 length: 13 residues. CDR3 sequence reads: CASSSPDSSEQYV. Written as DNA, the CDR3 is TGTGCCAGCAGCTCCCCGGACTCCAGCGAGCAGTACGTC.

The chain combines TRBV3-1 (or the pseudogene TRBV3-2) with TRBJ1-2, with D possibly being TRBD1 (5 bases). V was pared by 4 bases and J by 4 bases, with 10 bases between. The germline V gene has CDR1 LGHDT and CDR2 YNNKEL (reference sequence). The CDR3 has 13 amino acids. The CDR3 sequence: CASSPRGGYGYTF. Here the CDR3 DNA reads TGTGCCAGCAGCCCCCGGGGGGGCTATGGCTACACCTTC.

CDR3 sequence (DNA): TGTGCCACCAGTGATTTGGGGGGGGGCCGCTCCTACGAGCAGTACGTC. Translating gives CATSDLGGGRSYEQYV. This chain connects TRBV24-1 to TRBJ2-7; a weak D match, TRBD2 (7 bases). CDR1 KGHDR and CDR2 SFDVKD come from the germline V gene. The CDR3 runs to 16 residues. V was shortened by 0 bases and J by 0 bases, with 11 bases between the two germline ends.

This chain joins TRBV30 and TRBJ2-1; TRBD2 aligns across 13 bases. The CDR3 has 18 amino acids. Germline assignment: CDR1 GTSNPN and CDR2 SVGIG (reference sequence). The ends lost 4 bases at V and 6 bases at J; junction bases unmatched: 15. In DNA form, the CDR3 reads TGTGCCTGGAAACACCCCGGACTAGCGGGGGACAGGGGCAATGAGCAGTTCTTC. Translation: CAWKHPGLAGDRGNEQFF.

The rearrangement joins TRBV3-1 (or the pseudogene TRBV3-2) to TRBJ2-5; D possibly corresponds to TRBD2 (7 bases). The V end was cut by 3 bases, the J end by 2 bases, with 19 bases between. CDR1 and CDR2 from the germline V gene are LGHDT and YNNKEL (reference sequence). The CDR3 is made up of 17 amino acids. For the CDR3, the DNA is TGTGCCAGCAGCCATGGAGGTCGGGGGGCCGGGCAAGAGACCCAGTACTTC. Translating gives CASSHGGRGAGQETQYF.

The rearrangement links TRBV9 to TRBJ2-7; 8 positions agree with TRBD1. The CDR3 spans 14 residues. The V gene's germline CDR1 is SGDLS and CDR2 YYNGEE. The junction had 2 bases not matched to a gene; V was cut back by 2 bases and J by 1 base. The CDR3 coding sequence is TGTGCCAGCAGCGTGGGACAGGATTCCTACGAGCAGTACTTC. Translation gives CASSVGQDSYEQYF.

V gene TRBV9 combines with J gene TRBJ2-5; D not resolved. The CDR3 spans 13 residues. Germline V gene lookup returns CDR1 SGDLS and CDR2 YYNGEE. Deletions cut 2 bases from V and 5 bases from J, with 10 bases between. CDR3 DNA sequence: TGTGCCAGCAGCGTCCGTATCGGGGAGACCCAGTACTTC. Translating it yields CASSVRIGETQYF.

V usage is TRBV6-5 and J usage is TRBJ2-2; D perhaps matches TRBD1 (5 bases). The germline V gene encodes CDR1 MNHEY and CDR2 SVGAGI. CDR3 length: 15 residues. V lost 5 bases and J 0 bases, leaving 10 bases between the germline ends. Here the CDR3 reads CASSLGVANTGELFF. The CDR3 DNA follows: TGTGCCAGCAGTCTAGGGGTGGCGAACACCGGGGAGCTGTTTTTT.

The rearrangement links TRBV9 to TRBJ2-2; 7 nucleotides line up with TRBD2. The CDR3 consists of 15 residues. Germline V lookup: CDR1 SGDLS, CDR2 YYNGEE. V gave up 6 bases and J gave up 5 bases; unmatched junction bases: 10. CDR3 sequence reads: CASTLTSAETGELFF. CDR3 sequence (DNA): TGTGCCAGCACCCTAACTAGCGCGGAGACCGGGGAGCTGTTTTTT.

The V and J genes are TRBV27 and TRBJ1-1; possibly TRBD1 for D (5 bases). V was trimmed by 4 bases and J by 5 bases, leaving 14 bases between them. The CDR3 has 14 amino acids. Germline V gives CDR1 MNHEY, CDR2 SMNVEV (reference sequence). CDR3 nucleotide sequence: TGTGCCAGCAGTTACTTGGGGGGGAAAACTGAAGCTTTCTTT. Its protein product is CASSYLGGKTEAFF.

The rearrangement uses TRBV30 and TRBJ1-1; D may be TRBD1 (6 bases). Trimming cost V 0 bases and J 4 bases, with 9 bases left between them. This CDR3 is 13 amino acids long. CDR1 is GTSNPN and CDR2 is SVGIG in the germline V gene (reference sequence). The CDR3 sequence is CAWSVQGSTEAFF. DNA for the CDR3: TGTGCCTGGAGTGTACAGGGAAGCACTGAAGCTTTCTTT.

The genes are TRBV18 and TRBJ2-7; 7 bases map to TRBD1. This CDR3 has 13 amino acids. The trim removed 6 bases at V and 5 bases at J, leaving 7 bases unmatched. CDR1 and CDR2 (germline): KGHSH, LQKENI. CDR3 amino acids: CASSLGQPDEQYF. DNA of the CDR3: TGTGCCAGCTCCCTGGGACAGCCTGACGAGCAGTACTTC.

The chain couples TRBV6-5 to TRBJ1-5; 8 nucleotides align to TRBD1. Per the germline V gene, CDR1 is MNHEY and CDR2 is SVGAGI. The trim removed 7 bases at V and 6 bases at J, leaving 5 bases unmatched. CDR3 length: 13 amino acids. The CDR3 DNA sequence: TGTGCCAGCATGTGGACAGGGACTCAGCCCCAGCATTTT. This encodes CASMWTGTQPQHF.

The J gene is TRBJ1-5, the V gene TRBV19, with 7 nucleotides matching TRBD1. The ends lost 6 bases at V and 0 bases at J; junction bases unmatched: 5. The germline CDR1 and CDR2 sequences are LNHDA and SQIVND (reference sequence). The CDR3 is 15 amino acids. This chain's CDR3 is CASRDRRYSNQPQHF. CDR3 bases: TGTGCCAGTAGGGACAGGCGGTATAGCAATCAGCCCCAGCATTTT.

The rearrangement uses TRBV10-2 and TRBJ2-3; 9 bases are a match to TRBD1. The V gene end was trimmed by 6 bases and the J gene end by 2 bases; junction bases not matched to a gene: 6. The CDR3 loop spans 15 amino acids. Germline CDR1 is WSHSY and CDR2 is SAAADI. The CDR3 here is CASSSGQGITDTQYF. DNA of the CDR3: TGCGCCAGCAGCTCAGGACAGGGGATCACAGATACGCAGTATTTT.

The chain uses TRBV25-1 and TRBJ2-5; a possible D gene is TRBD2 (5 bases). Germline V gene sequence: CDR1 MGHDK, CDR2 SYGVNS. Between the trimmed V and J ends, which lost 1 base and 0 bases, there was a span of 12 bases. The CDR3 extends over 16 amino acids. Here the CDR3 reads CASSELGAEDQETQYF. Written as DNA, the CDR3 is TGTGCCAGCAGTGAATTAGGAGCGGAAGACCAAGAGACCCAGTACTTC.

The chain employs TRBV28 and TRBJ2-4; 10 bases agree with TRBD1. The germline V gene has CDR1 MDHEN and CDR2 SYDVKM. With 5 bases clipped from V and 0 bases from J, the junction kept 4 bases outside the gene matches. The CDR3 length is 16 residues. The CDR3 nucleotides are TGTGCCAGCAGTCCTGGGACAGGGGTAGCCAAAAACATTCAGTACTTC. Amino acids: CASSPGTGVAKNIQYF. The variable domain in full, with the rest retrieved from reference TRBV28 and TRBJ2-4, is DVKVTQSSRYLVKRTGEKVFLECVQDMDHENMFWYRQDPGLGLRLIYFSYDVKMKEKGDIPEGYSVSREKKERFSLILESASTNQTSMYLCASSPGTGVAKNIQYFGAGTRLSVL.

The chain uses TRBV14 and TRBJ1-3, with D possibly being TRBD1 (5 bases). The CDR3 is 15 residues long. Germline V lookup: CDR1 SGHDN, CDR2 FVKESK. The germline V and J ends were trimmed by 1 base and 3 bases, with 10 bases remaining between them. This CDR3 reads CASSQAGASGNTIYF. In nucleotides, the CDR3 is TGTGCCAGCAGCCAAGCTGGGGCAAGTGGAAACACCATATATTTT. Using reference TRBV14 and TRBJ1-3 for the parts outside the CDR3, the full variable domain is EAGVTQFPSHSVIEKGQTVTLRCDPISGHDNLYWYRRVMGKEIKFLLHFVKESKQDESGMPNNRFLAERTGGTYSTLKVQPAELEDSGVYFCASSQAGASGNTIYFGEGSWLTVV.

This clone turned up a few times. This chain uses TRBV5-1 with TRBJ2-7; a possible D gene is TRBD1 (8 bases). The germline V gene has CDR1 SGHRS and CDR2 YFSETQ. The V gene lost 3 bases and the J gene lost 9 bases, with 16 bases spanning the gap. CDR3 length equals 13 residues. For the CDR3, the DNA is TGCGCCAGCAGCTCGGGACAGGCGGGAGTGCAGTACTTC. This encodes CASSSGQAGVQYF.

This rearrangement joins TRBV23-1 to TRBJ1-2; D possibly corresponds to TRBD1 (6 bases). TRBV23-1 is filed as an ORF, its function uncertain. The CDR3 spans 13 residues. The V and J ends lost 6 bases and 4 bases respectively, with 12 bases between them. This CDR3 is CASSAGVPYGYTF. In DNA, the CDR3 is TGCGCCAGCAGCGCAGGGGTCCCCTATGGCTACACCTTC.

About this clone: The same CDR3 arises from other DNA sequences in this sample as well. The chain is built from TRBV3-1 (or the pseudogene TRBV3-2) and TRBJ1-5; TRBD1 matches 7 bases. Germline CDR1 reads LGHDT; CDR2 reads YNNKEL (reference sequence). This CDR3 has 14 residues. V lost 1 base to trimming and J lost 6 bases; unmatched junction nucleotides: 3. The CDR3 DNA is TGTGCCAGCAGCCAAGGACAGGGAAGTCAGCCCCAGCATTTT. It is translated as CASSQGQGSQPQHF.

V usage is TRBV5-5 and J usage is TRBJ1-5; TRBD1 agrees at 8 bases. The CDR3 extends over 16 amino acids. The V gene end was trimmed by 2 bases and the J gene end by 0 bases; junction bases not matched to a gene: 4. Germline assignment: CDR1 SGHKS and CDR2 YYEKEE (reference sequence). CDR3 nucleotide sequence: TGTGCCAGCAGCTTTGCAGGGGGCTATAGCAATCAGCCCCAGCATTTT. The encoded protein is CASSFAGGYSNQPQHF.